The present T cell receptor beta chain was sequenced within a study of blood T cells in healthy people across ages. The CDR3 length is 14 residues. With V trimmed by 2 bases and J by 4 bases, 4 bases remained unmatched. Primed by a sample-barcoded 5' primer and a J-beta primer mix, a second PCR proceeded for 7 to 11 cycles. MiXCR, applied by TCRdb to the 5' RACE reads, yields one record per CDR3 protein. The sample has 890,000 or so distinct CDR3 sequences, less than 80% seen once; the top ten hold 25% to 35%. The TCR comes from a man younger than 45 in good health. Sequencing input: blood. The rearrangement links TRBV12-3 or TRBV12-4 to TRBJ1-2, with TRBD1 identical over 7 bases. The CDR3 sequence: CASSLRDRVYGYTF. The CDR3 bases are TGTGCCAGCAGTTTAAGAGACAGGGTCTATGGCTACACCTTC.